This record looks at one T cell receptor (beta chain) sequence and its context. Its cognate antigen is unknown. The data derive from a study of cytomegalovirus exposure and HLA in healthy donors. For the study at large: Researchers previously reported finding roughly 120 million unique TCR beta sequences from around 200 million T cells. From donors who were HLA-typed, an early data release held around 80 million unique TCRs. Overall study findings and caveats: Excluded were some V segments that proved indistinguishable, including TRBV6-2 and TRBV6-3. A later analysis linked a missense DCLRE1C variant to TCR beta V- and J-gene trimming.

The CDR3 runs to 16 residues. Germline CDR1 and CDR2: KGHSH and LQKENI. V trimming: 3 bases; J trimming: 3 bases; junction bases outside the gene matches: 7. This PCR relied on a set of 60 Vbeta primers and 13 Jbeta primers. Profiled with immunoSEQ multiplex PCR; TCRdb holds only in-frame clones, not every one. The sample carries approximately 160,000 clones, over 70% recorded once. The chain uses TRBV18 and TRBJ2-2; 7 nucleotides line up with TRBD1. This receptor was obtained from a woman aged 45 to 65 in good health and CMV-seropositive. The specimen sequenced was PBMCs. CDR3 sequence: CASSPRQGLHTGELFF. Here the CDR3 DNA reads TGTGCCAGCTCACCGAGACAGGGTCTACACACCGGGGAGCTGTTTTTT.